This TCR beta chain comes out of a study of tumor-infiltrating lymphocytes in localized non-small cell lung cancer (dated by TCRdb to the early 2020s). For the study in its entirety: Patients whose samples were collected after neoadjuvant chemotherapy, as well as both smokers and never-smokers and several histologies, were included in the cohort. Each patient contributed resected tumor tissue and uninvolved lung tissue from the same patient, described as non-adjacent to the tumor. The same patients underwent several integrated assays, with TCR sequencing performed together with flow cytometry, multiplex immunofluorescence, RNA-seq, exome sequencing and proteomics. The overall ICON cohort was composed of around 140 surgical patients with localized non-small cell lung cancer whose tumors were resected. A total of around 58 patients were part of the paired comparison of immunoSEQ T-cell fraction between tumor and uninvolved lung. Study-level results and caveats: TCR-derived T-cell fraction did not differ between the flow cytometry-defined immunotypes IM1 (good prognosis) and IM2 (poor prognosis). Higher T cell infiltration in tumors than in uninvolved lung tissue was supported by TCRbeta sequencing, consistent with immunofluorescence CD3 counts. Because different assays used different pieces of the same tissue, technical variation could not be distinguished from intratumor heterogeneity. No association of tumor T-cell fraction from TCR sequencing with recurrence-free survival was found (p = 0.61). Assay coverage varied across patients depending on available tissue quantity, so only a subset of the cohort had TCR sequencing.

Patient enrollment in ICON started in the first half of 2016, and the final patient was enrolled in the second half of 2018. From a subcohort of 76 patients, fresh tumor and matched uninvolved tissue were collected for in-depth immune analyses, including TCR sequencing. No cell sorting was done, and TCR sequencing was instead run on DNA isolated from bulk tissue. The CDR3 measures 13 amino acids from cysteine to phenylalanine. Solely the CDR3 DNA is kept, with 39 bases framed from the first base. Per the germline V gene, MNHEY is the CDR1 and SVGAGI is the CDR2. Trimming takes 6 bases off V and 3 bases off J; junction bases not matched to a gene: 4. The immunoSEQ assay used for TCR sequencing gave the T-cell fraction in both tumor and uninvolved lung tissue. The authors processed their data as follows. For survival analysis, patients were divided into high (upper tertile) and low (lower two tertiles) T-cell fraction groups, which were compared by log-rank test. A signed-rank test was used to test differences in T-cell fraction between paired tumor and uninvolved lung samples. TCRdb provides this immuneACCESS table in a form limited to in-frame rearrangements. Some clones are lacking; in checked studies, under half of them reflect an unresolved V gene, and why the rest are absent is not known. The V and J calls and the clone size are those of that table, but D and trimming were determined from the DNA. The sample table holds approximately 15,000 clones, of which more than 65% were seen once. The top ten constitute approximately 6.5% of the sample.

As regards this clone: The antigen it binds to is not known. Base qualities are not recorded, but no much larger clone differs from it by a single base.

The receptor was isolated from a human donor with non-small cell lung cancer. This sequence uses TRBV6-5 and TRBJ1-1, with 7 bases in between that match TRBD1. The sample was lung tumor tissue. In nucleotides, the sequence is TGTGCCAGCAGCAGACAGGGCGACACTGAAGCTTTCTTT. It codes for CASSRQGDTEAFF.